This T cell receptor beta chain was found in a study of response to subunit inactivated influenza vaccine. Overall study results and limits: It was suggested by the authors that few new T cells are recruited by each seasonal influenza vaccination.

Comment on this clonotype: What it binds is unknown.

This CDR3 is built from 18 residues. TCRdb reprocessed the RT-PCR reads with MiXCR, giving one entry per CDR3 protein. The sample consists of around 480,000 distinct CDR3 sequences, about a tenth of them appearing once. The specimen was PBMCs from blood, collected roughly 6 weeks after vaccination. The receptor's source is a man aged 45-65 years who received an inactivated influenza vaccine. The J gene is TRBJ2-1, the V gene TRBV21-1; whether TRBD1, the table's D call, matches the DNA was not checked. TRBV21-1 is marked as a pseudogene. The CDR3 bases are TGTGCCAGCATCTTGGGGGGTCTTAGCTTAGCCTCCTACAATGAGCAGTTCTTC. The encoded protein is CASILGGLSLASYNEQFF.